This entry concerns a single T cell receptor beta chain. This clone's antigen is unknown. The input lacks base qualities; no much larger clone sits a single base away. Peripheral blood CD8+ and CD4+ T cells from healthy donors, Susac syndrome patients and multiple sclerosis patients were profiled by high-throughput TCR beta sequencing. The multiple sclerosis controls were treatment-naive patients who had stable or active relapsing-remitting disease and met the revised McDonald criteria. Bulk CD8+ and CD4+ T cells were purified by magnetic negative isolation, whereas CD8+ TEMRA cells were enriched by FACS. Blood was drawn into EDTA tubes, processed within 24 hours, and PBMCs were isolated by density gradient centrifugation. PBMCs intended for TCR sequencing were frozen in liquid nitrogen and were later thawed in a 37 degrees C water bath. The sorted or isolated CD4+, CD8+ and CD8+ TEMRA cells reached a purity of at least 90%.

This sample stems from a study of CD8 T cells in Susac syndrome (dated by TCRdb to about 2019). Broadly, across the study: The study used repertoire sequencing to test whether antigen drove CD8+ T cell activation and differentiation in Susac syndrome.

RNA was extracted with the RNeasy kit and roughly 0.45 to 1 ug was reverse transcribed using random hexamers. The immunoSEQ multiplex PCR assay, covering 54 Vbeta and 13 Jbeta segments, was used to amplify TCR beta CDR3 regions. PCR amplification bias was corrected by using a synthetic template baseline for primer optimization and computational correction. The authors' analysis ran thus. Reads were assigned to V, D and J genes according to IMGT and analyzed in immunoSEQ Analyzer, with only productive sequences retained. Clonality was calculated as one minus the Shannon entropy normalized by log2 of the number of productive unique sequences. Public and private clones were assessed among the 100 most prevalent clones of each patient and control. Clones were defined as Susac-specific when absent from the healthy and MS cohorts, from some 1,100 published viral clones and from other ImmuneACCESS disease sequences. TCRdb handled the public reads itself, with Q25 trimming in fastp and clone calling in MiXCR, and kept productive beta chains. Rows with one shared CDR3 protein collapse into an entry with the most common genes and DNA. The V and J calls, along with clone size, are taken from TCRdb and not from the paper's own processing. Within this sample are some 110,000 distinct CDR3 sequences, with 85% to 95% of them counted one time only. Roughly 0.088% of the sample rests with the top ten.

Beyond this particular receptor, the publication reports: The number of individuals in the TCR sequencing and HLA analysis was acknowledged as relatively small.

CDR1 and CDR2 are drawn from the germline V gene (reference sequence): PRHDT, FYEKMQ. Germline trimming amounts to 5 bases on V and 6 bases on J, with 5 as the count of junction bases outside the gene matches. Inclusive of the bounding cysteine and phenylalanine, the CDR3 is 14 residues long. Only the CDR3 part of the read is kept: 42 bases, read in frame from the first base. The V and J segments used are TRBV13 and TRBJ1-5, with 9 bases in between that match TRBD1. The sequence was collected from a human donor with multiple sclerosis. Sequences were obtained from CD4+ T cells from PBMCs. The nucleotide sequence is TGTGCCAGCAGCCAACAGGGGGCCGGTCAGCCCCAGCATTTT. Its protein product is CASSQQGAGQPQHF.